Below are 4 T cell receptor beta chains sequenced from a single sample in a study of T-cell memory formation after mild COVID-19. TCRdb recomputed calls from the 5' RACE reads with MiXCR, one row per CDR3 protein. The top ten hold 3% to 4.5% of the sample, which has 200,000 or so distinct CDR3 sequences, roughly 10% seen once. The sample consisted of PBMCs or a T cell subset sorted from them (not recorded which). Every receptor here comes from a young man who had mild COVID-19 (a few samples of this study predate the infection). Cell type and time point are not known.

The chain uses TRBV7-2 and TRBJ2-1, with D perhaps given as TRBD1 or TRBD2 (5 bases each). The CDR3 is made up of 12 amino acids. The germline V gene has CDR1 SGHTA and CDR2 FQGNSA. V lost 4 bases, J lost 10 bases, and 11 bases lay in between. CDR3 sequence (DNA): TGTGCCAGCAGCTCAACCGGGGCAGAGCAGTTCTTC. Amino acids: CASSSTGAEQFF.

This clonotype was seen more than once but under ten times. The gene calls are TRBV19 and TRBJ1-2; D unclear. This CDR3 comprises 13 residues. Trimming removed 3 bases from V and 8 bases from J, with 13 bases in between. CDR1 is LNHDA, CDR2 SQIVND, per germline (reference sequence). The CDR3 bases are TGTGCCAGTAGTATTCGGGCGGAACAAGGCTACACCTTC. Encoded protein: CASSIRAEQGYTF.

The V gene is TRBV12-3 or TRBV12-4, the J gene TRBJ1-4; 8 bases line up with TRBD1. With V trimmed by 5 bases and J by 5 bases, 4 bases remained unmatched. This CDR3 spans 14 amino acids. The CDR3 DNA reads TGTGCCAGCAGTCCCCGGGACAGGAATGAAAAACTGTTTTTT. This sequence encodes CASSPRDRNEKLFF.

In this sample, this clonotype turned up a few times. The genes are TRBV5-1 and TRBJ2-3; no definite D call. V was shortened by 2 bases and J by 4 bases, with 8 bases between the two germline ends. The germline CDR1 and CDR2 sequences are SGHRS and YFSETQ. CDR3 size: 13 residues. The CDR3 bases are TGCGCCAGCAGCTTCAGTCTAGCAGATACGCAGTATTTT. Protein sequence: CASSFSLADTQYF.